These 6 T cell receptor beta chains originate from one sample sequenced in a study of cytomegalovirus exposure and HLA in healthy donors. Produced via immunoSEQ multiplex PCR; TCRdb's table is partial and in-frame only. The sample carries under 150,000 clones, approximately 86% recorded once. Sequenced material: PBMCs. The receptors were gathered from a man in his late teens or twenties in good health and CMV-seropositive.

Only one count was recorded for this clone. This rearrangement joins TRBV6-5 to TRBJ1-4; 8 bases are shared with TRBD1. Germline V gene data show CDR1 as MNHEY and CDR2 as SVGAGI. The V and J ends lost 1 base and 7 bases, in that order; junction bases with no gene match: 5. This CDR3 is 15 amino acids long. The CDR3 loop is CASSYWQGAVEKLFF. CDR3 DNA: TGTGCCAGCAGTTACTGGCAGGGGGCGGTTGAAAAACTGTTTTTT.

The V gene is TRBV19, the J gene TRBJ2-7, with 7 nucleotides matching TRBD2. CDR1 is LNHDA and CDR2 is SQIVND in the germline V gene (reference sequence). This CDR3 region has 15 residues. V shed 2 bases, J shed 3 bases, and the junction held 7 bases outside the gene matches. In DNA form, the CDR3 reads TGTGCCAGTAGTATACGGCCAAGCGGGAACTACGAGCAGTACTTC. Amino acids: CASSIRPSGNYEQYF.

V usage is TRBV28 and J usage is TRBJ2-7, with 7 bases matching TRBD1. V lost 7 bases, J lost 2 bases, and 26 bases stayed unmatched. The germline V gene has CDR1 MDHEN and CDR2 SYDVKM. This CDR3 comprises 20 residues. The CDR3 protein is CASNLTPTGLLSISPYEQYF. The CDR3 DNA sequence: TGTGCCAGCAATCTCACTCCGACAGGGCTCCTCTCCATAAGCCCCTACGAGCAGTACTTC.

The chain recombines TRBV19 with TRBJ1-2; possible D gene TRBD1, 6 bases. The CDR3 extends over 14 amino acids. The V and J ends lost 3 bases and 7 bases respectively, with 15 bases between them. Germline V gene sequence: CDR1 LNHDA, CDR2 SQIVND (reference sequence). The CDR3 here is CASSMEGGVLGYTF. As DNA, the CDR3 is TGTGCCAGTAGTATGGAGGGGGGGGTACTTGGCTACACCTTC.

The rearrangement uses TRBV5-8 and TRBJ1-5; maybe TRBD1 (5 bases). The germline V gene encodes CDR1 SGHTS and CDR2 YDEGEE. With 0 bases removed from V and 0 bases from J, the gap between germline ends came to 10 bases. CDR3 length equals 16 residues. Here the CDR3 reads CASSLEGAGSNQPQHF. The CDR3 bases are TGTGCCAGCAGCTTGGAAGGGGCCGGTAGCAATCAGCCCCAGCATTTT. Full variable domain (outside the CDR3, taken from reference TRBV5-8 and TRBJ1-5): EAGVTQSPTHLIKTRGQQATLRCSPISGHTSVYWYQQALGLGLQFLLWYDEGEERNRGNFPPRFSGRQFPNYSSELNVNALELEDSALYLCASSLEGAGSNQPQHFGDGTRLSIL.

This clone was counted only a few times. This chain connects TRBV5-1 to TRBJ2-7; TRBD2 is a possible D gene (6 bases). This CDR3 is 14 amino acids long. The V gene lost 3 bases and the J gene lost 7 bases, with 17 bases spanning the gap. The germline gives CDR1 SGHRS, CDR2 YFSETQ. The CDR3 reads CASSSFDGRGEQYF. CDR3 nucleotides: TGCGCCAGCAGCTCATTCGATGGGCGGGGTGAGCAGTACTTC.